Given below is one T cell receptor beta chain in context. Germline V gives CDR1 MNHEY, CDR2 SVGAGI. The CDR3 extends over 16 amino acids. V shed 0 bases and J 7 bases; nucleotides not matched to a gene: 9. This entry comes from a study of blood T cell repertoires in COVID-19. Study at large: The samples span acute and convalescent COVID-19 from the United States, Italy and Spain. Sample material is recorded as cDNA or gDNA derived from T cells, B-cell-depleted T cells, or PBMCs.

It was during active infection that Seattle patients were enrolled and then longitudinally followed. As originally analysed: Using reference gene primer amplification, nucleated cell counts were estimated. Sequenced by immunoSEQ multiplex PCR; TCRdb stores in-frame clones only, minus some. V, J and clone size are taken as reported in that table, and D and trimming were inferred from the DNA itself. The table has roughly 340,000 clones, about nine tenths seen once. The source is a woman aged 45-65 years with COVID-19, enrolled during active disease. This chain connects TRBV6-5 to TRBJ2-7, with 10 nucleotides matching TRBD1. The sample taken for sequencing was peripheral blood. The CDR3 DNA is TGTGCCAGCAGTTACTCGAGACAGGGGGCTGCGGGTGAGCAGTACTTC. Encoded protein: CASSYSRQGAAGEQYF.